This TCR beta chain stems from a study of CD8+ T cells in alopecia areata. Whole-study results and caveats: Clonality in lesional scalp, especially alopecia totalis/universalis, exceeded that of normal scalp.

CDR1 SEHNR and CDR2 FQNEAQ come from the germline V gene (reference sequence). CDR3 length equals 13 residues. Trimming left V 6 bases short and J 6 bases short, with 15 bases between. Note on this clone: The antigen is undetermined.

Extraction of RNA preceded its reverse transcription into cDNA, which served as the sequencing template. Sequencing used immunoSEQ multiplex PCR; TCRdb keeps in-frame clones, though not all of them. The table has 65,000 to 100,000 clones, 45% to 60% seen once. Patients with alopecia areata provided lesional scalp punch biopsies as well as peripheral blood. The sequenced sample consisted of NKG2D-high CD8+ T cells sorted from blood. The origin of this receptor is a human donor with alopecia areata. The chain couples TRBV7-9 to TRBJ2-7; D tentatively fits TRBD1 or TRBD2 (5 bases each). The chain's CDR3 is CASSGGAAVEQYF. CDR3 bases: TGTGCCAGCAGTGGGGGAGCAGCTGTCGAGCAGTACTTC.